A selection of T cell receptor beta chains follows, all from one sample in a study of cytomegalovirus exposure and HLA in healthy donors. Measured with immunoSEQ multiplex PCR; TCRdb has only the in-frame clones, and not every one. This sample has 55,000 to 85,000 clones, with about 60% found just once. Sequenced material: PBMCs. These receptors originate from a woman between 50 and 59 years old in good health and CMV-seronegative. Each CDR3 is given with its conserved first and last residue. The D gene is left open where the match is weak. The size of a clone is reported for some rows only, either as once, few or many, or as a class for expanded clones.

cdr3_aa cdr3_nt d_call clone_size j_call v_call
CASSTPGLAGGETQYF TGTGCCAGCAGCACGCCGGGACTAGCGGGAGGAGAGACCCAGTACTTC TRBD2 . TRBJ2-5 TRBV7-2
CASSHDGTGGLEAFF TGCGCCAGCAGCCACGATGGGACAGGGGGTCTTGAAGCTTTCTTT TRBD1 . TRBJ1-1 TRBV4-3
CASSLSGSIGYTF TGTGCCAGCAGCTTGAGCGGGTCTATAGGCTACACCTTC . medium-sized TRBJ1-2 TRBV5-6
CASSVTGETNQPQHF TGCGCCAGCAGCGTGACAGGCGAGACCAATCAGCCCCAGCATTTT . . TRBJ1-5 TRBV5-1
CASSLAPLHGLFF TGTGCCAGCAGCTTGGCACCACTACACGGACTGTTTTTT . few TRBJ1-4 TRBV7-8
CASSPFPGGTEAFF TGTGCCAGCAGCCCATTCCCCGGGGGAACTGAAGCTTTCTTT . . TRBJ1-1 TRBV5-6
CASSIPRVLGEKLFF TGTGCCAGCAGCATCCCCAGGGTTCTTGGTGAAAAACTGTTTTTT . few TRBJ1-4 TRBV21-1
CARTHPGRGGTQYF TGCGCCAGGACTCACCCGGGTCGCGGGGGGACCCAGTACTTC TRBD2 . TRBJ2-5 TRBV10-1
CAITPQESPGELFF TGTGCCATCACCCCCCAGGAATCACCCGGGGAGCTGTTTTTT . . TRBJ2-2 TRBV10-3
CASSAITGGYTEAFF TGTGCCAGCAGCGCTATTACAGGCGGCTACACTGAAGCTTTCTTT . few TRBJ1-1 TRBV14
CASSPIHQGFHTDTQYF TGCGCCAGCAGCCCGATACACCAGGGGTTCCACACAGATACGCAGTATTTT . . TRBJ2-3 TRBV4-1
CASSLAGDQDEQFF TGTGCCAGCTCACTAGCGGGAGATCAGGATGAGCAGTTCTTC TRBD2 . TRBJ2-1 TRBV6-4
CASSMGGGRGNQPQHF TGTGCCAGTAGTATGGGCGGAGGACGGGGCAATCAGCCCCAGCATTTT . . TRBJ1-5 TRBV19
CSPRAGLAGITDTQYF TGCAGCCCCCGCGCCGGACTAGCGGGGATCACAGATACGCAGTATTTT TRBD2 . TRBJ2-3 TRBV29-1
CASSLVGSSNQPQHF TGTGCCAGCAGCTTAGTTGGGAGTAGCAATCAGCCCCAGCATTTT . . TRBJ1-5 TRBV7-2
CASSLNLQGEGYTF TGTGCCAGCAGCTTAAACCTGCAGGGTGAGGGCTACACCTTC . few TRBJ1-2 TRBV7-9
CASTPGGETYNEQFF TGTGCCAGCACCCCCGGGGGAGAGACTTACAATGAGCAGTTCTTC . . TRBJ2-1 TRBV9
CASSFPGTSGSQEQFF TGTGCCAGCAGTTTCCCCGGGACTAGCGGGAGCCAGGAGCAGTTCTTC TRBD2 . TRBJ2-1 TRBV28
CASSPDRSQPQHF TGTGCCAGCTCACCTGACAGGTCTCAGCCCCAGCATTTT . . TRBJ1-5 TRBV18
CASSLPRDREYGYTF TGTGCCAGCAGCTTACCCCGGGACAGGGAGTATGGCTACACCTTC TRBD1 . TRBJ1-2 TRBV7-2
CASSLGFRDRDEKLFF TGTGCCAGCAGTTTAGGTTTCCGGGACAGGGATGAAAAACTGTTTTTT TRBD1 . TRBJ1-4 TRBV27
CASSESRAGGEAFF TGTGCCAGCAGTGAATCCAGGGCAGGCGGTGAAGCTTTCTTT . . TRBJ1-1 TRBV2